A selection of T cell receptor beta chains follows, all from one sample in a study of monozygotic twins with inflammatory bowel disease. TCRdb reprocessed the 5' RACE reads; each CDR3 protein has one entry and no DNA is given. This sample's table has 150,000 to 200,000 distinct CDR3 sequences. Specimen: blood. The receptors come from a human donor with ulcerative colitis or Crohn's disease, or a healthy co-twin of an affected twin (not recorded which). The CDR3 runs from the conserved cysteine through the conserved F or W. The order of the fields is V gene, J gene, CDR3 protein.

V gene: TRBV5-1
J gene: TRBJ1-1
CDR3 protein: CASSLDRGPNTEAFF

V gene: TRBV20-1
J gene: TRBJ2-5
CDR3 protein: CSAPATLADETQYF

V gene: TRBV28
J gene: TRBJ2-7
CDR3 protein: CASRTGGASHEQYF

V gene: TRBV24-1
J gene: TRBJ1-5
CDR3 protein: CATSDWLRPREGLNQPQHF

V gene: TRBV7-6
J gene: TRBJ1-2
CDR3 protein: CASSADTGDYGYTF

V gene: TRBV28
J gene: TRBJ2-5
CDR3 protein: CASSLVAGIQETQYF

V gene: TRBV20-1
J gene: TRBJ1-1
CDR3 protein: CSASGDTTVTAFF

V gene: TRBV10-3
J gene: TRBJ1-6
CDR3 protein: CAISESATGYNSPLHF

V gene: TRBV12-3/TRBV12-4
J gene: TRBJ2-7
CDR3 protein: CASSSLGSGPYEQYF

V gene: TRBV5-4
J gene: TRBJ2-7
CDR3 protein: CASSLRYGSYEQYF

V gene: TRBV5-6
J gene: TRBJ2-2
CDR3 protein: CASSKARGANTGELFF

V gene: TRBV5-1
J gene: TRBJ1-2
CDR3 protein: CASSLGQGETYGYTF

V gene: TRBV6-5
J gene: TRBJ2-1
CDR3 protein: CASSFSRSYNEQFF

V gene: TRBV20-1
J gene: TRBJ1-1
CDR3 protein: CSARPPGGSYTEAFF

V gene: TRBV5-1
J gene: TRBJ2-5
CDR3 protein: CASSPSTSGGGETQYF

V gene: TRBV4-2
J gene: TRBJ2-7
CDR3 protein: CASSQDPAPDPYEQYF

V gene: TRBV10-3
J gene: TRBJ1-4
CDR3 protein: CAISDMGSREKLFF

V gene: TRBV5-1
J gene: TRBJ2-1
CDR3 protein: CASSLEGGGNNEQFF

V gene: TRBV4-1
J gene: TRBJ2-1
CDR3 protein: CASSIRTVGYNEQFF

V gene: TRBV7-2
J gene: TRBJ2-7
CDR3 protein: CASSVMTGAITYEQYF

V gene: TRBV7-8
J gene: TRBJ1-4
CDR3 protein: CASSSTGLSEKLFF

V gene: TRBV5-6
J gene: TRBJ2-7
CDR3 protein: CASSSRLAGAYEQYF

V gene: TRBV28
J gene: TRBJ2-2
CDR3 protein: CATKTSGTTGELFF

V gene: TRBV20-1
J gene: TRBJ1-5
CDR3 protein: CSARAVGGVNQPQHF

V gene: TRBV10-3
J gene: TRBJ2-7
CDR3 protein: CAISELAGVSYEQYF